This T cell receptor (beta chain) was recovered during a study of shared clonotypes between healthy human individuals. Assay: immunoSEQ multiplex PCR; the TCRdb copy retains only in-frame clones and omits some. This sample has approximately 2.1 million clones, with 93% found just once. Naive CD45RA+ and memory CD45RA-negative subsets were split from CD4+ cells. V lost 5 bases and J lost 2, with 10 bases in between. This CDR3 is built from 13 residues. CDR1 is LNHDA and CDR2 is SQIVND in the germline V gene (reference sequence). The source of this sequence is a man aged 18 to 30 in good health. Some clones in this sample may be carry-over from other donors' samples. Sequenced material: naive CD4+ T cells from PBMCs. Subset noted: CD45RA+ positively selected. The rearrangement joins TRBV19 to TRBJ2-7; TRBD2 might be the D (6 bases). CDR3 sequence reads: CASSPRTTYEQYF. The CDR3 DNA follows: TGTGCCAGTAGTCCCAGGACTACCTACGAGCAGTACTTC.